This T cell receptor (beta chain) appears in the sequencing data of a study of beta chain features in type 1 diabetes. Study-wide results and caveats: The VDJ junctions of type 1 diabetes patients carried fewer insertions and more deletions.

The V segment lost 0 bases and the J segment 4 bases; nucleotides outside the gene matches: 3. The CDR3 runs to 14 residues. Germline V gene lookup returns CDR1 GTSNPN and CDR2 SVGIG (reference sequence). This clone was found a few times. The antigen is undetermined. In the same sample, other DNA sequences code for this CDR3. What was sequenced were expressed TCRB transcripts, since all of the isolated RNA had been reverse transcribed. Method: immunoSEQ multiplex PCR; TCRdb's copy keeps in-frame clones and lacks some. The data show approximately 200,000 clones, over 9.5% seen once. CD4+ naive, central memory, regulatory and stem cell-like memory cells were sorted via CD45RO/CCR7/CD25/CD127/CD95/CD27.

The TCR comes from a woman aged 18-35 years in good health. This chain joins TRBV30 and TRBJ1-5, with 7 bases matching TRBD1. Material: naive CD4+ T cells from blood. The CDR3 DNA reads TGTGCCTGGAGTGTTTTACAGGGGAATCAGCCCCAGCATTTT. Residues: CAWSVLQGNQPQHF.